The rows below give T cell receptor beta chains drawn from one sample of a study of OX40 agonist ivuxolimab in advanced cancers. Assay used: immunoSEQ multiplex PCR; TCRdb lists only in-frame clones, some missing. The sample shows approximately 37,000 clones, 65% to 75% of them seen only once. Here the sequenced sample was CD4+ or CD8+ T cells sorted from blood, taken in a trial of the OX40 agonist ivuxolimab. The receptor source for this set is an adult with an advanced solid tumor such as melanoma, head and neck, liver or kidney cancer. Both conserved end residues are part of each CDR3. The order of the fields is D gene, V gene, J gene, clone size, CDR3 DNA, CDR3 protein. The D gene is left open where the match is weak. Size tells how often a clone was seen (once, few, many) or the class of an expanded clone, and some rows leave it out.

.	TRBV6-1	TRBJ1-1	.	TGTGCCAGCAGTGAAAGGGAGTTAAACACTGAAGCTTTCTTT	CASSERELNTEAFF
TRBD2	TRBV4-1	TRBJ2-3	.	TGCGCCAGCAGCCATGTCGGTAGCGGGGGGTCAGATACGCAGTATTTT	CASSHVGSGGSDTQYF
.	TRBV18	TRBJ2-7	.	TGTGCCAGCTCACTCGGGCCCGACGAGCAGTACTTC	CASSLGPDEQYF
.	TRBV5-1	TRBJ1-3	.	TGCGCCAGCAGCTTGTCCGGAGGCTCTGGAAACACCATATATTTT	CASSLSGGSGNTIYF
TRBD1	TRBV5-1	TRBJ1-1	once	TGCGCCAGCAGCTTGATGGGGACAGCGAACACTGAAGCTTTCTTT	CASSLMGTANTEAFF
.	TRBV2	TRBJ1-1	once	TGTGCCAGCAGTGAAGCGGGAGACAGTTACACTGAAGCTTTCTTT	CASSEAGDSYTEAFF
.	TRBV28	TRBJ1-6	few	TGTGCCAGCAGTTTAACGACTATTAATTCACCCCTCCACTTT	CASSLTTINSPLHF
.	TRBV30	TRBJ2-7	.	TGTGCCTGGAGTTGGCAGGGCTCCTACGAGCAGTACTTC	CAWSWQGSYEQYF
.	TRBV5-1	TRBJ2-3	.	TGCGCCAGCAGCTTGGACGGAGCGACAGATACGCAGTATTTT	CASSLDGATDTQYF
.	TRBV6-5	TRBJ1-6	.	TGTGCCAGCAGTTACAAAGGGACCGTAAATTCACCCCTCCACTTT	CASSYKGTVNSPLHF
TRBD2	TRBV4-2	TRBJ2-3	few	TGTGCCAGCAGCCAACTGCGGGGGTCCACAGATACGCAGTATTTT	CASSQLRGSTDTQYF
.	TRBV7-9	TRBJ2-3	.	TGTGCCAGCAGCCAGCCGGGGGATACGCAGTATTTT	CASSQPGDTQYF
.	TRBV6-1	TRBJ1-1	.	TGTGCCAGCAGTGAAACGGGGGCAAACACTGAAGCTTTCTTT	CASSETGANTEAFF
.	TRBV29-1	TRBJ2-1	.	TGCAGCGTTCGGGACTCTCTACACAATGAGCAGTTCTTC	CSVRDSLHNEQFF
TRBD1	TRBV9	TRBJ1-2	.	TGTGCCAGCAGCCCTGGGACAGGGAGCTATGGCTACACCTTC	CASSPGTGSYGYTF
.	TRBV5-1	TRBJ1-1	.	TGCGCCAGCAGCTTGGCCCGGGAGAGGGAAGCTTTCTTT	CASSLAREREAFF
TRBD1	TRBV6-1	TRBJ1-5	few	TGTGCCAGCAGTGAAGCTTGGTCCGGACAGGGGTCGGAGCCCCAGCATTTT	CASSEAWSGQGSEPQHF
.	TRBV5-6	TRBJ2-5	.	TGTGCCAGCAGCAGCCCTAACTGGGGCACGAGGCAAGAGACCCAGTACTTC	CASSSPNWGTRQETQYF
.	TRBV5-1	TRBJ2-7	.	TGCGCCAGCAGCTTGGAATGGGGGCTTTCCTACGAGCAGTACTTC	CASSLEWGLSYEQYF
.	TRBV10-1	TRBJ2-6	.	TGCGCCAGCAGCACCTTCTCTGGGGCCAACGTCCTGACTTTC	CASSTFSGANVLTF
TRBD1	TRBV10-1	TRBJ1-2	.	TGCGCCACCCAGAGGGACAGGGACGATGGCTACACCTTC	CATQRDRDDGYTF
.	TRBV29-1	TRBJ2-2	few	TGCAGCGCCTACGGACAGACGAACACCGGGGAGCTGTTTTTT	CSAYGQTNTGELFF
.	TRBV11-2	TRBJ1-1	few	TGTGCCAGCAGCTTCGACGGGACACCCAACACTGAAGCTTTCTTT	CASSFDGTPNTEAFF
.	TRBV5-4	TRBJ1-1	.	TGTGCCAGCAGCCAAAGTCATACCACTGAAGCTTTCTTT	CASSQSHTTEAFF
TRBD2	TRBV7-3	TRBJ2-3	once	TGTGCCAGCAGCTTAGCGGGGGGCCAGAAAGATACGCAGTATTTT	CASSLAGGQKDTQYF
.	TRBV9	TRBJ2-3	.	TGTGCCAGCAGCTACACAGGGTGGGCAGATACGCAGTATTTT	CASSYTGWADTQYF
TRBD1	TRBV28	TRBJ1-2	.	TGTGCCAGCAGTCCAGATAGACAGGGCCGAAACTATGGCTACACCTTC	CASSPDRQGRNYGYTF
.	TRBV7-9	TRBJ1-1	.	TGTGCCAGCAGCTTAGCGCTAAGTTGGCAGGCGGGCACTGAAGCTTTCTTT	CASSLALSWQAGTEAFF